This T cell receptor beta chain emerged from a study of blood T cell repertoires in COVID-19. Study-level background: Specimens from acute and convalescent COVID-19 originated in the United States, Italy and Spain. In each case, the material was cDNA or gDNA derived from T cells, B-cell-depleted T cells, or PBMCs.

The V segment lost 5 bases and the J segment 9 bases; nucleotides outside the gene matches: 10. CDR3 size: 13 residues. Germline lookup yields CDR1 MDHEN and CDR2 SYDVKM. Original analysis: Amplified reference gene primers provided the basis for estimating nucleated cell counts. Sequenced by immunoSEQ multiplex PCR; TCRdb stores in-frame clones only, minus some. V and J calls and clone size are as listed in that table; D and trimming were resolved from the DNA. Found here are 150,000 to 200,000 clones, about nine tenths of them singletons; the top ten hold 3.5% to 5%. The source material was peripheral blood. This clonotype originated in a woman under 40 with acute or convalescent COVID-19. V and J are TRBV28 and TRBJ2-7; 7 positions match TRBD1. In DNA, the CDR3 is TGTGCCAGCAGTGCGGACAGGACTCGAAGGCAGTACTTC. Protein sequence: CASSADRTRRQYF.